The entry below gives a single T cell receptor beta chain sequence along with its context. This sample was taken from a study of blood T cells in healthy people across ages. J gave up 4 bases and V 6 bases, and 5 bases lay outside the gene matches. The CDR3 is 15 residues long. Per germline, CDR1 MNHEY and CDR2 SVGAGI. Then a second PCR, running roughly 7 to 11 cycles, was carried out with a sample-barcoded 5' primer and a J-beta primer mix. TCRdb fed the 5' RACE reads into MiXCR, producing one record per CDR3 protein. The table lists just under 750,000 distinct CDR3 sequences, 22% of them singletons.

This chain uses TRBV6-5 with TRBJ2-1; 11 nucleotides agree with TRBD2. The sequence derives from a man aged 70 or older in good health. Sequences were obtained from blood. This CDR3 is CASSISGGAYNEQFF. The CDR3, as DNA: TGTGCCAGCAGCATTAGCGGGGGGGCGTACAATGAGCAGTTCTTC.